Shown below are 20 T cell receptor beta chains from a single sample sequenced in a study of blood T cell repertoires in COVID-19. Produced via immunoSEQ multiplex PCR; TCRdb's table is partial and in-frame only. Among under 250,000 clones, 84% were seen once, and the ten largest hold 4.4%. The sample comprised peripheral blood. Receptor source: a man in his fifties with active or convalescent COVID-19.

The chain uses TRBV6-6 and TRBJ1-1; 8 bases agree with TRBD1. The V gene end was trimmed by 4 bases and the J gene end by 5 bases; junction bases not matched to a gene: 12. The CDR3 extends over 16 amino acids. Germline CDR1 reads MNHNY; CDR2 reads SVGAGI (reference sequence). The CDR3 spells CASSSGFTGGRTEAFF. DNA for the CDR3: TGTGCCAGCAGTTCTGGGTTTACAGGGGGTCGGACTGAAGCTTTCTTT.

The chain recombines TRBV28 with TRBJ2-3; possibly TRBD2 for D (6 bases). Trimming left V 4 bases short and J 1 base short, with 15 bases between. This CDR3 has 16 residues. Germline loops: CDR1 MDHEN, CDR2 SYDVKM. The CDR3 reads CASSSNRAGRTDTQYF. CDR3 nucleotide sequence: TGTGCCAGCAGTTCAAATAGGGCGGGGCGCACAGATACGCAGTATTTT. Variable domain in full (rest from reference TRBV28 and TRBJ2-3): DVKVTQSSRYLVKRTGEKVFLECVQDMDHENMFWYRQDPGLGLRLIYFSYDVKMKEKGDIPEGYSVSREKKERFSLILESASTNQTSMYLCASSSNRAGRTDTQYFGPGTRLTVL.

The genes are TRBV18 and TRBJ2-1; D gene uncertain. Trimming pared 3 bases from V and 2 bases from J, leaving 8 bases between. The CDR3 has 14 residues. The germline CDR1 and CDR2 sequences are KGHSH and LQKENI. The CDR3: CASSPPTAYNEQFF. The CDR3 DNA sequence: TGTGCCAGCTCACCCCCTACAGCCTACAATGAGCAGTTCTTC.

The CDR3 bases are TGTGCCAGCCAATTTGACAGGGGGGATCAGCCCCAGCATTTT. This translates into CASQFDRGDQPQHF. The genes are TRBV2 and TRBJ1-5, with TRBD1 identical over 9 bases. V dropped 8 bases and J dropped 5; count of bases not matched to a gene: 7. The CDR3 spans 14 residues. Germline V gives CDR1 SNHLY, CDR2 FYNNEI. Complete variable domain (other parts from reference TRBV2 and TRBJ1-5): EPEVTQTPSHQVTQMGQEVILRCVPISNHLYFYWYRQILGQKVEFLVSFYNNEISEKSEIFDDQFSVERPDGSNFTLKIRSTKLEDSAMYFCASQFDRGDQPQHFGDGTRLSIL.

The CDR3 DNA follows: TGTGCCAGTGGGGGTTTAGTGGGACAGTCCACCGGGGAGCTGTTTTTT. Amino acids: CASGGLVGQSTGELFF. This chain joins TRBV19 and TRBJ2-2; TRBD1 agrees at 7 bases. In germline, CDR1 is LNHDA, CDR2 SQIVND (reference sequence). The CDR3 length is 16 residues. Trimming removed 8 bases from V and 4 bases from J; junction bases left unmatched: 13.

The V gene is TRBV21-1, the J gene TRBJ2-2; the table's D call, TRBD1, was not checked against the DNA. TRBV21-1 is annotated as a pseudogene. The CDR3 is made up of 15 amino acids. CDR3 protein: CASYIPGHNTGELFF. CDR3 DNA sequence: TGTGCCAGCTACATTCCGGGACACAACACCGGGGAGCTGTTTTTT.

The genes are TRBV21-1 and TRBJ1-2; the D segment call TRBD1 is taken from the table without a DNA check. TRBV21-1 is labeled a pseudogene. This CDR3 comprises 20 residues. The CDR3 reads CASSKNPSRDRMRWDYGYTF. CDR3 nucleotide sequence: TGTGCCAGCAGCAAAAATCCCTCCAGGGACAGGATGAGGTGGGACTATGGCTACACCTTC.

This sequence joins TRBV25-1 and TRBJ1-1; tentatively, D is TRBD1 (6 bases). CDR3 length: 14 residues. In germline, CDR1 is MGHDK, CDR2 SYGVNS. Trimming removed 3 bases from V and 7 bases from J, with 15 bases in between. CDR3 DNA: TGTGCCAGCAGTGAGAGGGGGGGCGCTTTTGAAGCTTTCTTT. It encodes CASSERGGAFEAFF.

The chain combines TRBV28 with TRBJ2-7; no clear D gene. V was trimmed by 5 bases and J by 0 bases, leaving 17 bases between them. The CDR3 is made up of 16 amino acids. CDR1 MDHEN and CDR2 SYDVKM come from the germline V gene. CDR3 DNA sequence: TGTGCCAGCAGTCCACCCCGGCGGAGATTCTCCTACGAGCAGTACTTC. Protein sequence: CASSPPRRRFSYEQYF.

The CDR3 DNA sequence: TGTGCCAGCAGTTTCTCAGACAGGGCTCAAGGCTACACCTTC. Protein: CASSFSDRAQGYTF. J is TRBJ1-2 and V is TRBV27; 7 nucleotides line up with TRBD1. The junction had 9 bases not matched to a gene; V was cut back by 3 bases and J by 8 bases. The germline V gene encodes CDR1 MNHEY and CDR2 SMNVEV (reference sequence). The CDR3 has 14 residues.

V usage is TRBV25-1 and J usage is TRBJ1-5, with 9 bases that match TRBD1. V lost 2 bases to trimming and J lost 0 bases; unmatched junction nucleotides: 8. CDR3 length: 18 residues. CDR1 is MGHDK, CDR2 SYGVNS, per germline. CDR3 nucleotides: TGTGCCAGCAGTGAAAGGGGGATGACAGGGGGTAGCAATCAGCCCCAGCATTTT. Translating it yields CASSERGMTGGSNQPQHF.

The chain links TRBV2 to TRBJ2-7; D is possibly TRBD1 (5 bases). Trimming cost V 7 bases and J 0 bases, with 10 bases left between them. The germline V gene has CDR1 SNHLY and CDR2 FYNNEI. This CDR3 is built from 13 residues. CDR3 coding DNA: TGTGCCAGCAACCCGGACAACTCCTACGAGCAGTACTTC. Its protein is CASNPDNSYEQYF.

This sequence joins TRBV4-3 and TRBJ1-4, with D possibly matching TRBD1 (6 bases). The CDR3 loop spans 15 amino acids. The germline V gene has CDR1 LGHNA and CDR2 YSLEER. The V end was cut by 1 base, the J end by 6 bases, with 12 bases between. The CDR3 is CASSQVSQGYEKLFF. The DNA for the CDR3 is TGCGCCAGCAGCCAAGTGTCGCAGGGGTATGAAAAACTGTTTTTT.

This chain connects TRBV29-1 to TRBJ1-6; D unresolved. The CDR3 is made up of 13 amino acids. V shed 7 bases and J shed 5 bases, with 12 bases lying between them. Germline lookup yields CDR1 SQVTM and CDR2 ANQGSEA. The CDR3 DNA reads as TGCAGCGCCCGGAGAGGAGATAATTCACCCCTCCACTTT. Encoded protein: CSARRGDNSPLHF. The full variable domain, rest sourced from reference TRBV29-1 and TRBJ1-6, is SAVISQKPSRDICQRGTSLTIQCQVDSQVTMMFWYRQQPGQSLTLIATANQGSEATYESGFVIDKFPISRPNLTFSTLTVSNMSPEDSSIYLCSARRGDNSPLHFGNGTRLTVT.

V and J are TRBV6-5 and TRBJ1-6; no firm D call. The V end lost 2 bases, the J end lost 10 bases, and 18 bases lay between the germline ends. Germline CDR1 is MNHEY and CDR2 is SVGAGI. CDR3 size: 16 residues. This CDR3 reads CASSYLTRVIGSPLHF. The CDR3 region has the DNA TGTGCCAGCAGTTACCTGACGAGGGTAATAGGCTCACCCCTCCACTTT.

V gene TRBV2 combines with J gene TRBJ1-1; D is possibly TRBD1 (5 bases). Germline V gene sequence: CDR1 SNHLY, CDR2 FYNNEI. This CDR3 is built from 15 residues. Trimming took off 6 bases at V and 0 bases at J, with 14 bases between the two ends. In nucleotides, the CDR3 is TGTGCCAGCAGGGGCAGGGATCCCTTGAACACTGAAGCTTTCTTT. This translates into CASRGRDPLNTEAFF.

J is TRBJ2-2 and V is TRBV5-4, with 7 bases that match TRBD2. This CDR3 region has 17 residues. V lost 2 bases to trimming and J lost 2 bases; unmatched junction nucleotides: 9. The germline CDR1 and CDR2 sequences are SGHNT and YYREEE (reference sequence). DNA for the CDR3: TGTGCCAGCAGCTTTAAGCAAGCGGGGCGTAACACCGGGGAGCTGTTTTTT. Translated: CASSFKQAGRNTGELFF. The whole variable domain, filled in from reference TRBV5-4 and TRBJ2-2, reads ETGVTQSPTHLIKTRGQQVTLRCSSQSGHNTVSWYQQALGQGPQFIFQYYREEENGRGNFPPRFSGLQFPNYSSELNVNALELDDSALYLCASSFKQAGRNTGELFFGEGSRLTVL.

The CDR3, as DNA: TGCAGCGTCGTTAAGGAGGGGAACATTCAGTACTTC. It yields the protein CSVVKEGNIQYF. The chain employs TRBV29-1 and TRBJ2-4, with D possibly being TRBD2 (6 bases). CDR3 size: 12 residues. Trimming cost V 6 bases and J 7 bases, with 13 bases left between them. Germline CDR1 is SQVTM and CDR2 is ANQGSEA.

This clone appeared a single time. V and J are TRBV2 and TRBJ2-3, with a weak D call TRBD1 (5 bases). In germline, CDR1 is SNHLY, CDR2 FYNNEI. Trimming removed 9 bases at V and 8 bases at J, with 15 bases between. The CDR3 length is 12 residues. CDR3 sequence (DNA): TGTGCCAGTCTTTCCTTAGGGGCTACGCAGTATTTT. As protein: CASLSLGATQYF.

The chain couples TRBV5-1 to TRBJ2-7; D is uncertain. The germline gives CDR1 SGHRS, CDR2 YFSETQ. The CDR3 totals 14 residues. The V gene lost 4 bases and the J gene lost 5 bases, with 16 bases spanning the gap. The CDR3 is CASSHGATPHEQYF. CDR3 DNA: TGCGCCAGCAGCCACGGTGCAACTCCCCACGAGCAGTACTTC.